Below are 22 T cell receptor beta chains sequenced from a single sample in a study of cytomegalovirus exposure and HLA in healthy donors. This PCR relied on a set of 60 Vbeta primers and 13 Jbeta primers. Measured with immunoSEQ multiplex PCR; TCRdb has only the in-frame clones, and not every one. Of roughly 120,000 clones listed, approximately 80% are singletons. The sequencing input was PBMCs. These receptors came from a female donor in good health and CMV-seropositive.

The chain joins TRBV5-6 to TRBJ2-4; TRBD1 matches 9 bases. V trimming: 6 bases; J trimming: 6 bases; junction bases outside the gene matches: 7. This CDR3 contains 14 residues. CDR1 and CDR2 (germline): SGHDT, YYEEEE. The CDR3, as DNA: TGTGCCAGCATCAAACAGGGGGCTGGAAACATTCAGTACTTC. Amino acid sequence: CASIKQGAGNIQYF.

The V call is TRBV5-4, the J call TRBJ2-7; a weak D match, TRBD1 (5 bases). Deletions cut 4 bases from V and 2 bases from J, with 13 bases between. This CDR3 region has 14 residues. Germline CDR1 is SGHNT and CDR2 is YYREEE (reference sequence). The CDR3 region is CASSVGVGPYEQYF. As DNA, the CDR3 is TGTGCCAGCAGCGTAGGGGTCGGCCCCTACGAGCAGTACTTC.

This clone occurred once. The genes are TRBV12-5 and TRBJ2-5; 7 nucleotides match TRBD1. With V trimmed by 7 bases and J by 1 base, 6 bases remained unmatched. The CDR3 loop spans 14 amino acids. Germline values: CDR1 LGHNT, CDR2 FRNRAP. The CDR3 reads CASDPGQAQETQYF. Written as DNA, the CDR3 is TGTGCTAGTGACCCTGGACAGGCCCAAGAGACCCAGTACTTC.

The chain employs TRBV4-1 and TRBJ1-4, with D perhaps matching TRBD1 (6 bases). This CDR3 is 19 amino acids long. The germline V gene encodes CDR1 MGHRA and CDR2 YSYEKL. V was shortened by 5 bases and J by 0 bases, with 22 bases between the two germline ends. The CDR3 DNA follows: TGCGCCAGCAGCTATGAGTGGACAGAAGCGACATCAACTAATGAAAAACTGTTTTTT. Translation gives CASSYEWTEATSTNEKLFF.

The rearrangement links TRBV2 to TRBJ1-1; D is uncertain. This CDR3 comprises 10 residues. V was pared by 8 bases and J by 6 bases, with 7 bases between. Germline CDR1 is SNHLY and CDR2 is FYNNEI. CDR3 sequence: CASLRAEAFF. The CDR3 nucleotides read TGTGCCAGCCTACGCGCTGAAGCTTTCTTT.

A few counts support this clone. This sequence joins TRBV4-3 and TRBJ1-1; D is unresolved. The CDR3 is made up of 15 amino acids. The germline CDR1 and CDR2 sequences are LGHNA and YSLEER. V was pared by 0 bases and J by 9 bases, with 17 bases between. CDR3 DNA sequence: TGCGCCAGCAGCCAAGATCCCCTGGGGAGGATAAAAGCTTTCTTT. The encoded protein is CASSQDPLGRIKAFF.

This sequence joins TRBV11-2 and TRBJ2-3; 8 bases map to TRBD2. CDR1 is SGHAT, CDR2 FQNNGV, per germline. Germline trimming cut 1 base from V and 2 bases from J; bases unmatched to any gene: 5. This CDR3 contains 16 residues. The chain's CDR3 is CASSLVPAGATDTQYF. For the CDR3, the DNA is TGTGCCAGCAGCTTAGTCCCAGCGGGGGCCACAGATACGCAGTATTTT. Full variable domain (missing parts from reference TRBV11-2 and TRBJ2-3): EAGVAQSPRYKIIEKRQSVAFWCNPISGHATLYWYQQILGQGPKLLIQFQNNGVVDDSQLPKDRFSAERLKGVDSTLKIQPAKLEDSAVYLCASSLVPAGATDTQYFGPGTRLTVL.

The chain carries TRBV11-1 and TRBJ2-2; 8 nucleotides align to TRBD2. The CDR3 extends over 17 amino acids. Germline values: CDR1 SGHAT, CDR2 FQDESV (reference sequence). With 5 bases clipped from V and 7 bases from J, the junction kept 15 bases outside the gene matches. CDR3 coding DNA: TGTGCCAGCAGCACCCCGAGCGGGGGCCTGACAGTCGGGGAGCTGTTTTTT. It specifies CASSTPSGGLTVGELFF.

The chain recombines TRBV6-5 with TRBJ2-1; the D gene is possibly TRBD1 (5 bases). V lost 7 bases to trimming and J lost 4 bases, with 11 bases between them. This CDR3 region has 13 residues. The germline gives CDR1 MNHEY, CDR2 SVGAGI. The CDR3 spells CASIDDRYNEQFF. The CDR3 region has the DNA TGTGCCAGCATTGACGACAGATACAATGAGCAGTTCTTC.

This clone was detected only a few times. The gene calls are TRBV5-6 and TRBJ2-7, with D possibly matching TRBD2 (6 bases). The germline V gene has CDR1 SGHDT and CDR2 YYEEEE. Between the trimmed V and J ends, which lost 4 bases and 6 bases, there was a span of 17 bases. The CDR3 covers 14 residues. Here the CDR3 reads CASSRPGLPTEQYF. The CDR3 DNA follows: TGTGCCAGCAGCCGACCGGGACTCCCGACCGAGCAGTACTTC.

The J gene is TRBJ2-5, the V gene TRBV5-5; D gene uncertain. Germline V gene sequence: CDR1 SGHKS, CDR2 YYEKEE (reference sequence). CDR3 length equals 12 residues. The V and J ends lost 0 bases and 5 bases respectively, with 5 bases between them. As DNA, the CDR3 is TGTGCCAGCAGCTTGGCCTCGGAGACCCAGTACTTC. Encoded protein: CASSLASETQYF.

The genes are TRBV7-8 and TRBJ1-1, with a tentative D call TRBD1 (6 bases). Germline V CDR1 and CDR2: SGHVS, FQNEAQ. The length of the CDR3 is 14 residues. The V and J ends lost 4 bases and 0 bases respectively, with 9 bases between them. The CDR3 bases are TGTGCCAGCAGCTACAGGGATTTGAACACTGAAGCTTTCTTT. It is translated as CASSYRDLNTEAFF.

The rearrangement links TRBV5-4 to TRBJ2-3, with D perhaps matching TRBD1 (5 bases). In germline, CDR1 is SGHNT, CDR2 YYREEE (reference sequence). V was cut by 2 bases and J by 6 bases, with 19 bases left in between. The CDR3 sequence is 16 residues long. The chain's CDR3 is CASSLRQGGYPDTQYF. CDR3 nucleotides: TGTGCCAGCAGCTTAAGGCAGGGCGGTTATCCCGATACGCAGTATTTT.

The rearrangement joins TRBV6-1 to TRBJ1-6, with D possibly TRBD1 on 5 matching bases. V was pared by 5 bases and J by 10 bases, with 18 bases between. The CDR3 runs to 15 residues. Germline assignment: CDR1 MNHNS and CDR2 SASEGT. CDR3 loop: CASSPSGGKGSPLHF. As DNA, the CDR3 is TGTGCCAGCAGTCCCTCGGGGGGGAAGGGATCACCCCTCCACTTT.

The V call is TRBV7-9, the J call TRBJ2-6; D remains unclear. Trimming took 8 bases from V and 4 from J, leaving 9 bases between them. There are 13 residues in the CDR3. The V gene's germline CDR1 is SEHNR and CDR2 FQNEAQ (reference sequence). The chain's CDR3 is CASPSLGANVLTF. The DNA of the CDR3 is TGTGCCAGCCCTTCTCTCGGGGCCAACGTCCTGACTTTC.

The V gene is TRBV13, the J gene TRBJ1-5; TRBD1 agrees at 7 bases. The trim removed 1 base at V and 7 bases at J, leaving 25 bases unmatched. CDR1 and CDR2 (germline): PRHDT, FYEKMQ (reference sequence). This CDR3 spans 21 amino acids. This chain's CDR3 is CASSLDSSTVPTTGYRQPQHF. The DNA for the CDR3 is TGTGCCAGCAGCTTAGACAGTTCAACAGTGCCCACGACAGGGTATCGCCAGCCCCAGCATTTT.

V usage is TRBV5-1 and J usage is TRBJ2-5; unclear D gene. CDR3 length: 12 amino acids. The V end lost 5 bases, the J end lost 0 bases, and 5 bases lay between the germline ends. Germline V gene data show CDR1 as SGHRS and CDR2 as YFSETQ. CDR3 residues: CASSVNQETQYF. The CDR3 nucleotides are TGCGCCAGCAGTGTCAACCAAGAGACCCAGTACTTC. Using reference TRBV5-1 and TRBJ2-5 for the parts outside the CDR3, the full variable domain is KAGVTQTPRYLIKTRGQQVTLSCSPISGHRSVSWYQQTPGQGLQFLFEYFSETQRNKGNFPGRFSGRQFSNSRSEMNVSTLELGDSALYLCASSVNQETQYFGPGTRLLVL.

The chain recombines TRBV11-2 with TRBJ1-1; possible D gene TRBD1, 5 bases. Trimming stripped 1 base from V and 5 bases from J, with 8 bases between. The CDR3 is made up of 13 amino acids. Germline CDR1 is SGHAT and CDR2 is FQNNGV. CDR3 protein: CASSLGRQTEAFF. The CDR3 DNA reads as TGTGCCAGCAGCTTAGGCAGACAGACTGAAGCTTTCTTT.

This chain connects TRBV7-6 to TRBJ2-7; 8 bases align to TRBD1. Trimming cost V 4 bases and J 5 bases; bases outside gene matches: 7. CDR3 length: 14 amino acids. Germline CDR1 and CDR2: SGHVS and FNYEAQ. The DNA for the CDR3 is TGTGCCAGCAGCTCGCCGACAGGGGAGGACGAGCAGTACTTC. Translating gives CASSSPTGEDEQYF.

This chain links TRBV11-2 with TRBJ1-2; 7 bases map to TRBD1. This CDR3 is 13 amino acids long. Trimming removed 1 base from V and 10 bases from J; junction bases left unmatched: 6. Germline values: CDR1 SGHAT, CDR2 FQNNGV. This CDR3 is CASSLGTGANYTF. DNA for the CDR3: TGTGCCAGCAGCTTAGGGACAGGAGCGAACTACACCTTC.

The chain joins TRBV19 to TRBJ2-5; 7 bases are a match to TRBD1. The CDR3 is 13 residues long. CDR1 is LNHDA, CDR2 SQIVND, per germline (reference sequence). The V segment lost 7 bases and the J segment 4 bases; nucleotides outside the gene matches: 6. Written as DNA, the CDR3 is TGTGCCAGTACCCAGACAGGGTCAGAGACCCAGTACTTC. The encoded protein is CASTQTGSETQYF. Supplemented by reference TRBV19 and TRBJ2-5, the full variable domain reads DGGITQSPKYLFRKEGQNVTLSCEQNLNHDAMYWYRQDPGQGLRLIYYSQIVNDFQKGDIAEGYSVSREKKESFPLTVTSAQKNPTAFYLCASTQTGSETQYFGPGTRLLVL.

The genes are TRBV25-1 and TRBJ2-2, with TRBD2 identical over 7 bases. Trimming at V came to 1 base and at J to 5 bases, leaving 10 bases not matched to a gene. Germline-derived CDR1 and CDR2 are MGHDK and SYGVNS. The CDR3 covers 17 residues. As DNA, the CDR3 is TGTGCCAGCAGTGAATTCGGAGAAGCGGGGTTAACCGGGGAGCTGTTTTTT. This codes for CASSEFGEAGLTGELFF.